The rows below give T cell receptor beta chains drawn from one sample of a study of CXCR3-negative and CXCR3-positive naive CD8 T cells. TCRdb reprocessed the 5' RACE reads and keeps a single row for each CDR3 protein, giving no DNA. The sample's table shows approximately 62,000 distinct CDR3 sequences. Material: naive CXCR3- CD8+ T cells from blood. These receptors were collected from a human donor in good health. Some clones in this sample may be carry-over from other donors' samples. Both conserved end residues are part of each CDR3.

V gene: TRBV20-1
J gene: TRBJ2-3
CDR3 length: 11
CDR3 protein: CSARAADTQYF

V gene: TRBV24-1
J gene: TRBJ2-5
CDR3 length: 14
CDR3 protein: CATSDSGTEETQYF

V gene: TRBV28
J gene: TRBJ2-7
CDR3 length: 13
CDR3 protein: CASRPRGSYEQYF

V gene: TRBV12-3/TRBV12-4
J gene: TRBJ1-2
CDR3 length: 13
CDR3 protein: CASRRPANYGYTF

V gene: TRBV27
J gene: TRBJ2-3
CDR3 length: 19
CDR3 protein: CASSRPSRATSGGIDTQYF

V gene: TRBV29-1
J gene: TRBJ2-1
CDR3 length: 13
CDR3 protein: CSVESPFGNEQFF

V gene: TRBV24-1
J gene: TRBJ1-6
CDR3 length: 13
CDR3 protein: CATSDLDTSPLHF

V gene: TRBV28
J gene: TRBJ2-7
CDR3 length: 15
CDR3 protein: CASSFPGTGIIEQYF

V gene: TRBV14
J gene: TRBJ2-7
CDR3 length: 14
CDR3 protein: CASSQLFSGYEQYF

V gene: TRBV7-9
J gene: TRBJ1-2
CDR3 length: 14
CDR3 protein: CASSLQEANYGYTF

V gene: TRBV4-3
J gene: TRBJ1-1
CDR3 length: 18
CDR3 protein: CASSQDRMADSGNTEAFF

V gene: TRBV19
J gene: TRBJ2-3
CDR3 length: 15
CDR3 protein: CASSLRGPSTDTQYF

V gene: TRBV6-6
J gene: TRBJ2-7
CDR3 length: 13
CDR3 protein: CASSPDSFYEQYF

V gene: TRBV7-9
J gene: TRBJ2-7
CDR3 length: 12
CDR3 protein: CASSLNPYEQYF

V gene: TRBV6-2/TRBV6-3
J gene: TRBJ1-2
CDR3 length: 13
CDR3 protein: CASSRDTYYGYTF

V gene: TRBV7-9
J gene: TRBJ2-3
CDR3 length: 14
CDR3 protein: CASSSPVSTDTQYF

V gene: TRBV27
J gene: TRBJ2-1
CDR3 length: 15
CDR3 protein: CASSLGSGGLGEQFF

V gene: TRBV29-1
J gene: TRBJ2-1
CDR3 length: 12
CDR3 protein: CSVEEGGNEQFF

V gene: TRBV4-3
J gene: TRBJ2-2
CDR3 length: 15
CDR3 protein: CASSQDSTNTGELFF

V gene: TRBV15
J gene: TRBJ2-3
CDR3 length: 17
CDR3 protein: CATSREGGLASTDTQYF

V gene: TRBV29-1
J gene: TRBJ1-2
CDR3 length: 14
CDR3 protein: CSVVDRDRDYGYTF

V gene: TRBV5-1
J gene: TRBJ2-1
CDR3 length: 15
CDR3 protein: CASSQYRVSVNEQFF

V gene: TRBV25-1
J gene: TRBJ1-2
CDR3 length: 11
CDR3 protein: CASRTVYGYTF

V gene: TRBV5-1
J gene: TRBJ2-3
CDR3 length: 12
CDR3 protein: CASSWTANTQYF

V gene: TRBV5-1
J gene: TRBJ2-1
CDR3 length: 12
CDR3 protein: CASSDEIDEQFF

V gene: TRBV27
J gene: TRBJ2-1
CDR3 length: 18
CDR3 protein: CASSLQIPGQGGWDEQFF

V gene: TRBV7-6
J gene: TRBJ2-4
CDR3 length: 14
CDR3 protein: CASSRGQGQNIQYF

V gene: TRBV6-2/TRBV6-3
J gene: TRBJ2-1
CDR3 length: 16
CDR3 protein: CASSYSYVSSYNEQFF

V gene: TRBV7-8
J gene: TRBJ2-5
CDR3 length: 16
CDR3 protein: CASSTRWGLEGETQYF

V gene: TRBV6-2/TRBV6-3
J gene: TRBJ2-1
CDR3 length: 15
CDR3 protein: CASSYYVSSYNEQFF

V gene: TRBV9
J gene: TRBJ1-1
CDR3 length: 14
CDR3 protein: CASSPSGGPTEAFF

V gene: TRBV28
J gene: TRBJ1-1
CDR3 length: 15
CDR3 protein: CASRSPKSESAEAFF